The text below deals with one T cell receptor beta chain. cDNA libraries for TCR beta contained unique molecular identifiers. MiXCR, run by TCRdb on the PCR reads, gives a single entry per CDR3 protein. The repertoire includes under 200,000 distinct CDR3 sequences, 36% of them detected once, and approximately 30% sits in the top ten. This sample was included in a study of post-analysis software for immune sequencing data. Trimming stripped 5 bases from V and 4 bases from J, with 9 bases between. Germline V CDR1 and CDR2: SQVTM, ANQGSEA. The CDR3 is made up of 13 amino acids. This receptor was obtained from a girl aged 10 to 17 with multiple sclerosis. The chain is built from TRBV29-1 and TRBJ2-6; D is tentatively TRBD1 or TRBD2 (5 bases each). Sequenced material: blood, taken after autologous hematopoietic stem cell transplantation. The CDR3 is CSVSGRGANVLTF. The DNA of the CDR3 is TGCAGCGTTTCAGGGAGAGGGGCCAACGTCCTGACTTTC.